These T cell receptor beta chains were read from a single sample in a study of quantifying T cell responses using KT2 cells. TCRdb called the UMI-ligation and nested PCR reads again in MiXCR, with one record for every CDR3 protein. The data contain fewer than 60,000 distinct CDR3 sequences, around a tenth of them singletons. The specimen sequenced was PBMCs spiked with cells of the T cell clone KT2. These receptor sequences come from a human donor. Each CDR3 is given with its conserved first and last residue. The order of the fields is CDR3 length, clone size, V gene, J gene, D gene, CDR3 protein, CDR3 DNA. The D gene is left open where the match is weak. A clone size is listed for some rows: how often the clone was seen (once, few, many), or a class if it is expanded.

>14|-|TRBV12-3/TRBV12-4|TRBJ1-1|TRBD1
CASSTQDRYTEAFF
TGTGCCAGCAGTACCCAGGACAGGTACACTGAAGCTTTCTTT
>14|many|TRBV9|TRBJ2-3|TRBD2
CASSVETSGDTQYF
TGTGCCAGCAGCGTAGAGACTAGCGGAGATACGCAGTATTTT
>15|few|TRBV6-5|TRBJ1-2|TRBD1
CASSSPGQTNYGYTF
TGTGCCAGCAGTTCTCCGGGACAGACTAACTATGGCTACACCTTC
>14|-|TRBV20-1|TRBJ2-1|TRBD2
CSARGPSGRYEQFF
TGCAGTGCTAGAGGACCTAGCGGGAGATATGAGCAGTTCTTC
>14|-|TRBV7-2|TRBJ2-7|TRBD1
CASSSYRGPYEQYF
TGTGCCAGCAGCTCCTACAGGGGGCCCTACGAGCAGTACTTC
>16|-|TRBV5-6|TRBJ2-2|TRBD1
CASSHQRGLNTGELFF
TGTGCCAGCAGCCACCAAAGGGGGCTTAACACCGGGGAGCTGTTTTTT
>15|few|TRBV27|TRBJ1-6|-
CASSSMAGGNSPLHF
TGTGCCAGCAGTTCGATGGCCGGGGGCAATTCACCCCTCCACTTT
>14|-|TRBV7-2|TRBJ2-5|TRBD2
CASSLSNSGGTQYF
TGTGCCAGCAGCCTGTCTAACTCGGGAGGGACCCAGTACTTC
>12|few|TRBV20-1|TRBJ1-6|-
CSARLGYPSLHF
TGCAGTGCTAGATTGGGGTATCCATCCCTCCACTTT
>13|-|TRBV14|TRBJ2-5|-
CASSRGTEETQYF
TGTGCCAGCAGCCGAGGAACAGAAGAGACCCAGTACTTC
>14|many|TRBV12-3/TRBV12-4|TRBJ1-2|-
CASRLRGRDYGYTF
TGTGCCAGCAGATTAAGGGGTCGGGACTATGGCTACACCTTC
>15|-|TRBV19|TRBJ2-1|-
CASSMGRFTGNEQFF
TGTGCCAGTAGTATGGGGAGGTTTACAGGGAATGAGCAGTTCTTC
>19|few|TRBV9|TRBJ2-6|TRBD1
CASRVKPPGQGPGANVLTF
TGTGCCAGCAGAGTCAAGCCGCCGGGACAGGGACCGGGGGCCAACGTCCTGACTTTC
>17|many|TRBV20-1|TRBJ2-3|TRBD2
CSARDPGTSGSPDTQYF
TGCAGTGCTAGAGATCCCGGGACTAGCGGGAGTCCAGATACGCAGTATTTT
>15|-|TRBV6-1|TRBJ2-1|-
CASSEMRSSYNEQFF
TGTGCCAGCAGTGAAATGAGAAGCTCCTACAATGAGCAGTTCTTC
>15|few|TRBV6-2/TRBV6-3|TRBJ2-7|-
CASTAKPQSSYEQYF
TGTGCCAGCACCGCCAAACCCCAAAGCTCCTACGAGCAGTACTTC
>18|-|TRBV11-2|TRBJ2-3|TRBD2
CASSLAFLAGGEPDTQYF
TGTGCCAGCAGCTTAGCCTTCCTAGCGGGGGGCGAACCAGATACGCAGTATTTT
>18|-|TRBV6-1|TRBJ2-7|TRBD1
CASGGPLLTGVISYEQYF
TGTGCCAGCGGGGGGCCGCTACTGACAGGGGTCATCTCCTACGAGCAGTACTTC
>15|many|TRBV27|TRBJ1-5|-
CASSPIDSRSQPQHF
TGTGCCAGCAGTCCCATCGACTCTCGTAGTCAGCCCCAGCATTTT
>16|-|TRBV27|TRBJ1-2|TRBD1
CASSLLAGGQGYGYTF
TGTGCCAGCAGTTTATTAGCCGGAGGACAGGGGTATGGCTACACCTTC
>15|medium-sized|TRBV5-1|TRBJ2-7|TRBD1
CASSLETTGGREQYF
TGCGCCAGCAGCTTAGAGACGACAGGGGGCCGCGAGCAGTACTTC
>12|many|TRBV6-5|TRBJ1-6|-
CASSFRNSPLHF
TGTGCCAGCAGTTTTAGGAATTCACCCCTCCACTTT
>14|-|TRBV6-1|TRBJ1-4|-
CASSNVATNEKLFF
TGTGCCAGCAGCAACGTTGCAACTAATGAAAAACTGTTTTTT
>14|few|TRBV6-1|TRBJ2-1|-
CASSARGGGNEQFF
TGTGCCAGCAGCGCGCGCGGAGGGGGGAATGAGCAGTTCTTC
>14|-|TRBV12-3/TRBV12-4|TRBJ2-2|TRBD1
CASGGTGFTGELFF
TGTGCCAGCGGGGGGACAGGGTTCACCGGGGAGCTGTTTTTT
>13|many|TRBV6-5|TRBJ1-1|-
CASQTGTSARAFF
TGTGCCAGCCAAACAGGGACATCTGCCCGAGCTTTCTTT
>14|few|TRBV10-3|TRBJ1-5|-
CAISGGWGNQPQHF
TGTGCCATCTCCGGGGGATGGGGCAATCAGCCCCAGCATTTT